A selection of T cell receptor beta chains follows, all from one sample in a study of T cell responses to AZD1222 COVID-19 vaccine. Produced via immunoSEQ multiplex PCR; TCRdb's table is partial and in-frame only. The sample holds approximately 150,000 clones, approximately 91% seen once. The sample consisted of peripheral blood, taken 28 days after the second AZD1222 dose. The receptors were gathered from an adult who received the AZD1222 COVID-19 vaccine. The CDR3 runs from the conserved cysteine through the conserved F or W. The order of the fields is V gene, CDR3 protein.

V: TRBV19; CDR3: CASAGRGREAFF
V: TRBV5-1; CDR3: CASTVAENSVSPLHF
V: TRBV30; CDR3: CAWSGLNHEQFF
V: TRBV7-9; CDR3: CASSSRQGRNTEAFF
V: TRBV25-1; CDR3: CASGETGAANTEAFF
V: TRBV5-1; CDR3: CASSVSRFYEQYF
V: TRBV27; CDR3: CASSLASGTYNEQFF
V: TRBV6-5; CDR3: CASRDPGGAGELFF
V: TRBV19; CDR3: CASSRTGAGNTIYF
V: TRBV5-4; CDR3: CASSLVAGGAETQYF
V: TRBV6-5; CDR3: CASSYRSDSFYGYTF
V: TRBV3-1/TRBV3-2; CDR3: CASSRDYQGPTDTQYF
V: TRBV29-1; CDR3: CSVQGQGAYGYTF
V: TRBV18; CDR3: CEGTSGNFCTGELFF
V: TRBV27; CDR3: CASSPWADSRNQPQHF
V: TRBV28; CDR3: CASSRPTTNEKLFF
V: TRBV11-2; CDR3: CASSLELAGGRETQYF
V: TRBV13; CDR3: CASSLGQGVIAGELFF
V: TRBV10-3; CDR3: CAISESGSGGSNSPLHF
V: TRBV2; CDR3: CASSPRSGTDKPHEQFF
V: TRBV27; CDR3: CASRPGLNTEAFF
V: TRBV6-6; CDR3: CASSSYPPVSTEAFF
V: TRBV4-1; CDR3: CASSQREYNEQFF